Listed here are 18 T cell receptor beta chains from one sample, sequenced in a study of T cells after yellow fever vaccination. MiXCR, run by TCRdb on the 5' RACE reads, gives a single entry per CDR3 protein. The sample gives approximately 300,000 distinct CDR3 sequences, about 11% of which show up once; 3% to 3.5% is in the top ten. The source was CD4+ T cells sorted from PBMCs, collected 45 days after the yellow fever booster vaccination. Every receptor here comes from a man between 18 and 35 years old who received the YFV17D yellow fever vaccine.

The genes are TRBV10-3 and TRBJ1-3, with 8 bases matching TRBD1. Per the germline V gene, CDR1 is ENHRY and CDR2 is SYGVKD. V dropped 6 bases and J dropped 0; count of bases not matched to a gene: 7. The CDR3 contains 16 residues. The CDR3 nucleotides read TGTGCCATCAGAGAGACAGGGGCCCTCTCTGGAAACACCATATATTTT. Amino acids: CAIRETGALSGNTIYF.

In its sample, this clonotype was seen many times. J is TRBJ2-2 and V is TRBV6-5, with TRBD1 matching 7 bases. The length of the CDR3 is 15 residues. CDR1 and CDR2 (germline): MNHEY, SVGAGI. V shed 2 bases and J 3 bases; nucleotides not matched to a gene: 3. The CDR3 DNA reads as TGTGCCAGCAGTTACCGGGACAGAGACACCGGGGAGCTGTTTTTT. It yields the protein CASSYRDRDTGELFF.

V usage is TRBV7-9 and J usage is TRBJ1-5; D ambiguous. The V end was cut by 1 base, the J end by 5 bases, with 6 bases between. CDR1 is SEHNR, CDR2 FQNEAQ, per germline (reference sequence). CDR3 length: 13 amino acids. The CDR3 spells CASSLVPDQPQHF. In nucleotides, the CDR3 is TGTGCCAGCAGCTTAGTTCCGGATCAGCCCCAGCATTTT. Full variable domain (remainder filled in from reference TRBV7-9 and TRBJ1-5): DTGVSQNPRHKITKRGQNVTFRCDPISEHNRLYWYRQTLGQGPEFLTYFQNEAQLEKSRLLSDRFSAERPKGSFSTLEIQRTEQGDSAMYLCASSLVPDQPQHFGDGTRLSIL.

There are a few counts of this clonotype. This chain links TRBV28 with TRBJ2-5; a possible D gene is TRBD2 (6 bases). With 5 bases removed from V and 5 bases from J, the gap between germline ends came to 18 bases. Germline-derived CDR1 and CDR2 are MDHEN and SYDVKM. The CDR3 has 15 amino acids. The CDR3, as DNA: TGTGCCAGCAGTACCCCGGGGGTAGCTGGGGAGACCCAGTACTTC. Its protein is CASSTPGVAGETQYF.

This sequence joins TRBV4-1 and TRBJ2-7; TRBD1 agrees at 9 bases. The CDR3 sequence is 17 residues long. Germline V gives CDR1 MGHRA, CDR2 YSYEKL. V was pared by 2 bases and J by 6 bases, with 14 bases of the junction left unmatched. In nucleotides, the CDR3 is TGCGCCAGCAGCCAACCTACAGGGGGCGCGGGACCATTCGAGCAGTACTTC. It codes for CASSQPTGGAGPFEQYF.

This clonotype was picked up a small number of times. The chain is built from TRBV20-1 and TRBJ2-3; 8 nucleotides match TRBD2. With V trimmed by 7 bases and J by 0 bases, 9 bases remained unmatched. The CDR3 is made up of 15 amino acids. Germline V lookup: CDR1 DFQATT, CDR2 SNEGSKA (reference sequence). CDR3 region: CSGTGGPRSTDTQYF. CDR3 coding DNA: TGCAGTGGTACGGGGGGGCCCAGAAGCACAGATACGCAGTATTTT.

The J gene is TRBJ2-6, the V gene TRBV12-3 or TRBV12-4; perhaps TRBD2 as D (6 bases). This CDR3 contains 19 residues. V lost 6 bases, J lost 0 bases, and 21 bases lay in between. The CDR3 reads CASSRSYRDWSSGANVLTF. The CDR3 region has the DNA TGTGCCAGCAGCCGCTCCTACCGGGACTGGAGCTCTGGGGCCAACGTCCTGACTTTC.

The V call is TRBV18, the J call TRBJ2-1, with 8 nucleotides matching TRBD2. The germline V gene encodes CDR1 KGHSH and CDR2 LQKENI. J lost 1 base, V lost 6 bases, and 2 bases had no gene match. CDR3 length equals 14 residues. The DNA of the CDR3 is TGTGCCAGCTCCGGGGGGGGATCCTACAATGAGCAGTTCTTC. Translated: CASSGGGSYNEQFF.

This chain links TRBV5-1 with TRBJ2-3; tentatively, D is TRBD1 or TRBD2 (5 bases each). V lost 0 bases and J lost 9, with 11 bases in between. The CDR3 contains 13 residues. Germline V gives CDR1 SGHRS, CDR2 YFSETQ. CDR3 nucleotides: TGCGCCAGCAGCTTGGCCGCTGAGGGGACGCAGTATTTT. This codes for CASSLAAEGTQYF.

The chain is built from TRBV15 and TRBJ2-3; TRBD2 matches 8 bases. Trimming took 4 bases from V and 6 from J; bases not matched to a gene: 18. Germline CDR1 LNHNV, CDR2 YYDKDF (reference sequence). CDR3 length: 18 residues. The CDR3 coding sequence is TGTGCCACCAGCAAAGAGGTCCCAGGGCGGGGGGCGAGGGATACGCAGTATTTT. Amino acids: CATSKEVPGRGARDTQYF.

The V and J genes are TRBV7-2 and TRBJ1-1, with D possibly matching TRBD1 (5 bases). V lost 1 base and J 3 bases, leaving 9 bases between the germline ends. The germline CDR1 and CDR2 sequences are SGHTA and FQGNSA. CDR3 length: 14 residues. The CDR3, as DNA: TGTGCCAGCAGCTTAGAAACAGGTGACACTGAAGCTTTCTTT. This codes for CASSLETGDTEAFF.

The chain couples TRBV4-3 to TRBJ2-7, with TRBD2 matching 11 bases. Germline V gives CDR1 LGHNA, CDR2 YSLEER. Losses at the gene ends were 1 base for V and 2 bases for J; bases not matched to a gene: 4. The length of the CDR3 is 16 residues. The CDR3 coding sequence is TGCGCCAGCAGCCAAGCAATTAGCGGGGGGGCCTACGAGCAGTACTTC. Its translation: CASSQAISGGAYEQYF.

DNA of the CDR3: TGCGCCAGCAGCACGACAGGGATGAACACTGAAGCTTTCTTT. Translating gives CASSTTGMNTEAFF. The J gene is TRBJ1-1, the V gene TRBV5-1; 7 nucleotides match TRBD1. V lost 4 bases and J lost 0; bases outside the gene matches: 3. The CDR3 loop spans 14 amino acids. Germline CDR1 is SGHRS and CDR2 is YFSETQ.

In its sample, this clonotype was seen a few times. The V and J genes are TRBV2 and TRBJ1-2, with TRBD1 identical over 9 bases. The germline CDR1 and CDR2 sequences are SNHLY and FYNNEI. Germline trimming cut 3 bases from V and 4 bases from J; bases unmatched to any gene: 3. The CDR3 is 14 residues long. CDR3 sequence: CASSEDRGGYGYTF. In DNA form, the CDR3 reads TGTGCCAGCAGTGAGGACAGGGGTGGCTATGGCTACACCTTC.

The chain uses TRBV20-1 and TRBJ2-4; 10 nucleotides agree with TRBD2. The trim removed 3 bases at V and 12 bases at J, leaving 20 bases unmatched. The CDR3 consists of 17 residues. Germline CDR1 and CDR2: DFQATT and SNEGSKA (reference sequence). The CDR3 region is CSASDGLAGGRERAQYF. The CDR3 DNA is TGCAGTGCTAGTGACGGGTTAGCGGGGGGACGGGAGCGCGCTCAGTACTTC.

This clonotype was recorded at least ten times. The rearrangement uses TRBV15 and TRBJ2-1; no clear D. The CDR3 sequence is 18 residues long. V was shortened by 0 bases and J by 0 bases, with 15 bases between the two germline ends. The germline gives CDR1 LNHNV, CDR2 YYDKDF (reference sequence). The CDR3 sequence is CATSRDLLGRSSYNEQFF. The CDR3 DNA reads as TGTGCCACCAGCAGAGATCTTCTTGGGCGAAGCTCCTACAATGAGCAGTTCTTC.

This sequence joins TRBV4-1 and TRBJ1-2; D might be TRBD1 (5 bases). CDR1 and CDR2 from the germline V gene are MGHRA and YSYEKL. The CDR3 loop spans 15 amino acids. Trimming took off 2 bases at V and 5 bases at J, with 15 bases between the two ends. CDR3 bases: TGCGCCAGCAGCCAACCCCCGGGGGAGGGGTATGGCTACACCTTC. Encoded protein: CASSQPPGEGYGYTF.

This chain links TRBV27 with TRBJ1-2; tentatively, D is TRBD1 (5 bases). Germline V gene lookup returns CDR1 MNHEY and CDR2 SMNVEV (reference sequence). This CDR3 spans 14 amino acids. V was trimmed by 5 bases and J by 3 bases, leaving 13 bases between them. This CDR3 is CASSDTGAHYGYTF. The DNA for the CDR3 is TGTGCCAGCAGTGATACAGGCGCGCACTATGGCTACACCTTC.